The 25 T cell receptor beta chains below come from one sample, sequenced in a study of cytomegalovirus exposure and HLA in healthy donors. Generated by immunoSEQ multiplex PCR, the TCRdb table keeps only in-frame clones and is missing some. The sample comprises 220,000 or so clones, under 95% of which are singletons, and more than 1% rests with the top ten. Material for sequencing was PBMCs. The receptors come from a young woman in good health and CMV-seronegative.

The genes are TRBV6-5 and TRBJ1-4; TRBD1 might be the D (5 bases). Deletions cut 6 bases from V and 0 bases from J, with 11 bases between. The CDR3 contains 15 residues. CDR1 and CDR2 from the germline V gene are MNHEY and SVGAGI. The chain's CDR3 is CASRSRGATNEKLFF. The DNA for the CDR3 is TGTGCCAGCAGATCTAGGGGTGCAACTAATGAAAAACTGTTTTTT.

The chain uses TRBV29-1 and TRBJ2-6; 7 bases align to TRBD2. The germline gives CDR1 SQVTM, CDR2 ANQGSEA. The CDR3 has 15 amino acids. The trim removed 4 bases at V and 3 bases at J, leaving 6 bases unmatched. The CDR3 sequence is CSVVGGESGANVLTF. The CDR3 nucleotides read TGCAGCGTTGTTGGGGGGGAGAGTGGGGCCAACGTCCTGACTTTC.

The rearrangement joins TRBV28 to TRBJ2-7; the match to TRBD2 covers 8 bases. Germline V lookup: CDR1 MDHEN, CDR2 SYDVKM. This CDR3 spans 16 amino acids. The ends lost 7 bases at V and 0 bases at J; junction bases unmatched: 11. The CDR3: CASTPPGSGTSYEQYF. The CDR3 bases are TGTGCCAGCACGCCTCCGGGTAGCGGGACCTCCTACGAGCAGTACTTC.

The CDR3 region has the DNA TGCAGCGTACCCGGGACAGGGGGCTATGGCTACACCTTC. Residues: CSVPGTGGYGYTF. The chain combines TRBV29-1 with TRBJ1-2, with 11 bases identical to TRBD1. This CDR3 contains 13 residues. J lost 4 bases, V lost 6 bases, and 4 bases had no gene match. Germline V gene data show CDR1 as SQVTM and CDR2 as ANQGSEA.

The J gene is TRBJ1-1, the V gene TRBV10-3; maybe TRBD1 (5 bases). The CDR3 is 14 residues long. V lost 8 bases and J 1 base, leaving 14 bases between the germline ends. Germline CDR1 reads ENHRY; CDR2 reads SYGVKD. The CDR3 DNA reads TGTGCCATCTGGGGTGAGACAGCGAACACTGAAGCTTTCTTT. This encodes CAIWGETANTEAFF.

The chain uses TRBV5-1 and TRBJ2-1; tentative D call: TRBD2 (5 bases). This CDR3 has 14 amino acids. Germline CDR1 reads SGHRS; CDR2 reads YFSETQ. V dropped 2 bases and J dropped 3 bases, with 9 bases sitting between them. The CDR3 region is CASSFLSGYNEQFF. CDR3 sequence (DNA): TGCGCCAGCAGCTTTCTGAGCGGCTACAATGAGCAGTTCTTC.

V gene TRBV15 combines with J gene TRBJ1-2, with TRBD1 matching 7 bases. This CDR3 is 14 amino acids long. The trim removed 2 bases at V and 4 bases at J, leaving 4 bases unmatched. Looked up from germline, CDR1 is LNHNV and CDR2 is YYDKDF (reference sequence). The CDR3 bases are TGTGCCACCAGCAGAAACCGGGACAGCTATGGCTACACCTTC. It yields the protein CATSRNRDSYGYTF.

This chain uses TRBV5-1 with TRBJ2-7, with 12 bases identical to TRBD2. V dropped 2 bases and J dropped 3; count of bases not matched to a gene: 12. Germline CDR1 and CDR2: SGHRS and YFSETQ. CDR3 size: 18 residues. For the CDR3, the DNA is TGCGCCAGCAGCTTCGGAGCTAGCGGGAGGGCTAAAGGCTACGAGCAGTACTTC. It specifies CASSFGASGRAKGYEQYF.

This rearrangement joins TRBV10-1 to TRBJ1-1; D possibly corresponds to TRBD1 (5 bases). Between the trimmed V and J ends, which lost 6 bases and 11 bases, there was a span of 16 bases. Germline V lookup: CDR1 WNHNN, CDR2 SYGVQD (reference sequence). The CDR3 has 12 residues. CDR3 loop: CASRGDRGGAFF. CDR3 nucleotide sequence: TGCGCCAGCAGAGGGGACCGCGGGGGGGCTTTCTTT.

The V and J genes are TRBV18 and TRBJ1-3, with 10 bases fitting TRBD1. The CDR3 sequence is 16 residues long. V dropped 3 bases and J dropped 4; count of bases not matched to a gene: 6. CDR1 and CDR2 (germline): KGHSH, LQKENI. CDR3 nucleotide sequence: TGTGCCAGCTCACCCCGACAGGGGGCGAACGGAAACACCATATATTTT. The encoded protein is CASSPRQGANGNTIYF.

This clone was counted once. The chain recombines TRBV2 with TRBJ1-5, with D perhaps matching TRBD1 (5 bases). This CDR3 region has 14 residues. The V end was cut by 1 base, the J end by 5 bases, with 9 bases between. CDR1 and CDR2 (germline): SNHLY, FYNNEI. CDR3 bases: TGTGCCAGCAGTGAAGAGCGGGGGTATCAGCCCCAGCATTTT. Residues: CASSEERGYQPQHF.

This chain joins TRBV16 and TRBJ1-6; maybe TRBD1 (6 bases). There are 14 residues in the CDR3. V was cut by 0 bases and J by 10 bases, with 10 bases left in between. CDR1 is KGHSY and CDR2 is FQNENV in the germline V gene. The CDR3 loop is CASSQSAGVSPLHF. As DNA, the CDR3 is TGTGCCAGCAGCCAATCGGCAGGGGTCTCACCCCTCCACTTT.

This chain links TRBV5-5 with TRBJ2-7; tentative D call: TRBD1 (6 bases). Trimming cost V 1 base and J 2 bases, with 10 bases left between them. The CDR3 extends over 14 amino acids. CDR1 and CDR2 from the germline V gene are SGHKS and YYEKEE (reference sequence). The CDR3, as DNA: TGTGCCAGCAGCTTGAACCAGGGGACCTACGAGCAGTACTTC. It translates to CASSLNQGTYEQYF.

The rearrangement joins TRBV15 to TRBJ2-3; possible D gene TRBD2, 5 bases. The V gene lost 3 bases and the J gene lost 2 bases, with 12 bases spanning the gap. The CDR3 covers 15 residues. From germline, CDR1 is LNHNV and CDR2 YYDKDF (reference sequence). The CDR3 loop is CATSSEVRATDTQYF. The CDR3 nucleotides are TGTGCCACCAGCAGTGAGGTGCGGGCCACAGATACGCAGTATTTT. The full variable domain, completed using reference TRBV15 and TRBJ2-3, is DAMVIQNPRYQVTQFGKPVTLSCSQTLNHNVMYWYQQKSSQAPKLLFHYYDKDFNNEADTPDNFQSRRPNTSFCFLDIRSPGLGDTAMYLCATSSEVRATDTQYFGPGTRLTVL.

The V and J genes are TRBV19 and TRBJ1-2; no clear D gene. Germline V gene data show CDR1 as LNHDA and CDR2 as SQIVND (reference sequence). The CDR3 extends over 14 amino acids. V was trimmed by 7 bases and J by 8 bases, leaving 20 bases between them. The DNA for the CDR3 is TGTGCCAGTACCCTAAGTATGCGATATTCGGGCTACACCTTC. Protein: CASTLSMRYSGYTF. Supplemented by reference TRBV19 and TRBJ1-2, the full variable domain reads DGGITQSPKYLFRKEGQNVTLSCEQNLNHDAMYWYRQDPGQGLRLIYYSQIVNDFQKGDIAEGYSVSREKKESFPLTVTSAQKNPTAFYLCASTLSMRYSGYTFGSGTRLTVV.

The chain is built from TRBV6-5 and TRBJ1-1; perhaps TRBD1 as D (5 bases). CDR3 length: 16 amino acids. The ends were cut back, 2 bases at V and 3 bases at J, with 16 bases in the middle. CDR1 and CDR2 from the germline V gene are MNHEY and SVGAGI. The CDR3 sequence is CASSYRGRGSYTEAFF. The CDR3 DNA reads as TGTGCCAGCAGTTACCGGGGTCGGGGGAGTTACACTGAAGCTTTCTTT.

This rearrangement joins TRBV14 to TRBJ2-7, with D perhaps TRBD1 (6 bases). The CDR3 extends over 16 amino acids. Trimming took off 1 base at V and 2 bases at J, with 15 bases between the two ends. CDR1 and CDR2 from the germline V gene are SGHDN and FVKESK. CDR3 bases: TGTGCCAGCAGCCAAGGTGTGGGGGCTACTACCTACGAGCAGTACTTC. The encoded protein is CASSQGVGATTYEQYF.

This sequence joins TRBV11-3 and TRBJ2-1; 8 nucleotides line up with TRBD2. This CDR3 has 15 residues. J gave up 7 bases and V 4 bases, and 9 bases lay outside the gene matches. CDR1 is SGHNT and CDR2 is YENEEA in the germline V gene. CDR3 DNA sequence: TGTGCCAGCAGCTCCCGACAGCGGGAGAGAAATGAGCAGTTCTTC. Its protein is CASSSRQRERNEQFF. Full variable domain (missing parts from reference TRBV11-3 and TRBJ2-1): EAGVVQSPRYKIIEKKQPVAFWCNPISGHNTLYWYLQNLGQGPELLIRYENEEAVDDSQLPKDRFSAERLKGVDSTLKIQPAELGDSAVYLCASSSRQRERNEQFFGPGTRLTVL.

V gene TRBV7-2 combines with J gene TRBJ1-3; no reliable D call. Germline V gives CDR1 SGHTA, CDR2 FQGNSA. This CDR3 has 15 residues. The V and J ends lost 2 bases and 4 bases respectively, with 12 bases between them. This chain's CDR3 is CASSLITGIGNTIYF. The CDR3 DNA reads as TGTGCCAGCAGCTTAATTACGGGGATCGGAAACACCATATATTTT.

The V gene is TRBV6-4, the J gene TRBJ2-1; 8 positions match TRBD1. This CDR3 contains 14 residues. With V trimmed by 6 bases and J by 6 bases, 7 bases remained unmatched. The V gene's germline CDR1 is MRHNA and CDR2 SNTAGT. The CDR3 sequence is CASSARTGPNEQFF. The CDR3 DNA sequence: TGTGCCAGCAGCGCCCGGACAGGGCCCAATGAGCAGTTCTTC.

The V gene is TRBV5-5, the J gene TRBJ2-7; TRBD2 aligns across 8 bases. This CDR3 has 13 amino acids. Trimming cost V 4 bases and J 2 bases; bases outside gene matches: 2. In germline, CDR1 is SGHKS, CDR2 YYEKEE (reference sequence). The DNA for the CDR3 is TGTGCCAGCAGCAGCGGGGGAACCTACGAGCAGTACTTC. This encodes CASSSGGTYEQYF.

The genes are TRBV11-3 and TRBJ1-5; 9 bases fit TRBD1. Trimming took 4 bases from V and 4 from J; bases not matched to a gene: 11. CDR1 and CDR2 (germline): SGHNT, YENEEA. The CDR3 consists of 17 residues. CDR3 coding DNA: TGTGCCAGCAGCTCCATGGGGGGACAGGGAAGGAATCAGCCCCAGCATTTT. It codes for CASSSMGGQGRNQPQHF.

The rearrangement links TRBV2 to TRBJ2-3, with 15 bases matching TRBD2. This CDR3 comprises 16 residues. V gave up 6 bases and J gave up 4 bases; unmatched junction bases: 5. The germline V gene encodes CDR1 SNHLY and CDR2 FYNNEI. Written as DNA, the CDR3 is TGTGCCAGCAGGGGGACTAGCGGGAGGACGGCAGATACGCAGTATTTT. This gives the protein CASRGTSGRTADTQYF.

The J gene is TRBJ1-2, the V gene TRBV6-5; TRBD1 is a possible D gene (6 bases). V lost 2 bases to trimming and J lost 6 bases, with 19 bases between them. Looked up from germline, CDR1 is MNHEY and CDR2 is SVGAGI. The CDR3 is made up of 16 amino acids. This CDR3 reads CASSYTWGGERDGYTF. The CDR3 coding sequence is TGTGCCAGCAGTTACACATGGGGGGGCGAAAGGGATGGCTACACCTTC.

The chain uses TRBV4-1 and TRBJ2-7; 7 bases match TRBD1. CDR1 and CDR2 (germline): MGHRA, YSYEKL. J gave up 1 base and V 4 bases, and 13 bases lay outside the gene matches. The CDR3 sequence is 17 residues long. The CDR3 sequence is CASSLVPPGQWSYEQYF. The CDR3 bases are TGCGCCAGCAGCCTTGTTCCCCCGGGACAGTGGTCCTACGAGCAGTACTTC.